This T cell receptor (beta chain) was profiled in a study of shared clonotypes between healthy human individuals. Across the study: CD4 naive and memory got three plates each, CD8 naive two, CD8 memory one.

Study results and caveats: Naive subsets typically showed greater estimated richness than memory subsets. Specimens sampled were limited to blood, with tissue repertoires likely differing.

The V segment lost 3 bases and the J segment 0 bases; nucleotides outside the gene matches: 7. The CDR3 is 16 residues long. Germline CDR1 is KGHSH and CDR2 is LQKENI. Note on this clone: Its antigen is not identified.

Sequencing was performed with immunoSEQ multiplex PCR; in TCRdb, only in-frame clones are kept and a portion is missing. In the table there are around 990,000 clones, 77% of which are singletons. The rearrangement links TRBV18 to TRBJ1-2; TRBD1 matches 7 bases. This clonotype was sampled from a young man in good health. Some clones in this sample may be carry-over from other donors' samples. Sequenced input: memory CD4+ T cells from PBMCs. Subset: CD45RA-negative fraction. This CDR3 is CASSPQTGTANYGYTF. The CDR3, as DNA: TGTGCCAGCTCACCCCAGACAGGGACAGCTAACTATGGCTACACCTTC.